This TCR beta chain was captured by sequencing in a study of control samples from healthy donors and cancer patients. Libraries were prepared by immunoSEQ multiplex PCR; TCRdb keeps only in-frame clonotypes and omits some of them. The sample contains tens of thousands of clones, 70% to 90% of which appear only once. The CDR3 is 12 amino acids. Germline V lookup: CDR1 SGHRS, CDR2 YFSETQ. Trimming removed 5 bases from V and 5 bases from J, with 7 bases in between. Sequenced: blood. V gene TRBV5-1 combines with J gene TRBJ2-2; possibly TRBD2 for D (6 bases). The source is a man aged 60 to 75 in good health. This CDR3 is CASSRGTGELFF. The CDR3 DNA follows: TGCGCCAGCAGTCGGGGGACCGGGGAGCTGTTTTTT.